This TCR beta chain was identified during a study of blood T cell repertoires in COVID-19. Across the whole study: Nucleic acid was either cDNA or gDNA, and it came from T cells, B-cell-depleted T cells, or PBMCs.

Authors' analysis steps: Counts of nucleated cells, estimated from reference gene primer amplification, were obtained. Profiling relied on immunoSEQ multiplex PCR, and the TCRdb table lists in-frame clones only, not all of them. The DNA gave D and trimming, while V, J and clone size come from that table. The table has approximately 300,000 clones, 75% to 90% seen once. The sequenced sample consisted of peripheral blood. The clonotype comes from a woman aged 50 to 65 who had recovered from COVID-19.

CDR3 sequence: CASSLVDRSVPTFF. DNA of the CDR3: TGTGCCAGCAGTTTGGTTGACAGGTCCGTACCCACTTTCTTT. The rearrangement joins TRBV28 to TRBJ1-1, with D possibly TRBD1 on 6 matching bases. Germline assignment: CDR1 MDHEN and CDR2 SYDVKM. V lost 3 bases and J 12 bases, leaving 20 bases between the germline ends. This CDR3 is 14 amino acids long.